The 6 T cell receptor beta chains presented below share a single source sample, sequenced in a study of regulatory T cells in long-lasting Graves disease. Both iRepertoire HTBI primers and Arm-PCR of CDR3 regions were used to build the TCR beta libraries. TCRdb independently ran MiXCR on the multiplex PCR reads; one entry per CDR3 protein. The table includes 400,000 to 500,000 distinct CDR3 sequences, 14% detected once. As for time point: newly diagnosed GD, antithyroid drugs for less than 3 months. The TCR library was made from RNA that had been extracted from PBMCs in TRIzol. The same data also contributed to another study, on T cells in Graves' hyperthyroidism and ophthalmopathy.

The specimen was peripheral blood mononuclear cells (PBMCs), collected at new diagnosis, from a patient treated with antithyroid drugs. The source of these receptors is a woman aged 45-65 years with Graves disease.

In this sample, this clonotype turned up many times. The rearrangement uses TRBV27 and TRBJ2-5, with a tentative D call TRBD1 (6 bases). The CDR3 has 13 amino acids. Trimming shortened V by 6 bases and J by 3 bases, and 11 bases separated the two germline ends. Germline values: CDR1 MNHEY, CDR2 SMNVEV (reference sequence). This CDR3 is CASSQGMEETQYF. The CDR3 nucleotides are TGTGCCAGCAGCCAGGGGATGGAAGAGACCCAGTACTTC.

In the case of this clonotype: A much larger clone lies one base from this, so it may be a read error. The rearrangement uses TRBV6-1 and TRBJ1-4; D is undetermined. V dropped 6 bases and J dropped 6 bases, with 14 bases sitting between them. The CDR3 is 14 residues long. The germline V gene has CDR1 MNHNS and CDR2 SASEGT. CDR3 DNA: TGTGCCAGCAGCCGCTACAAGGTGGATGAAAAACTGTTTTTT. Its protein is CASSRYKVDEKLFF.

The rearrangement joins TRBV11-2 to TRBJ2-1; 7 bases align to TRBD2. The germline gives CDR1 SGHAT, CDR2 FQNNGV. The V gene end was trimmed by 8 bases and the J gene end by 10 bases; junction bases not matched to a gene: 11. This CDR3 is 13 amino acids long. The CDR3 spells CASWTGGSHEQFF. The CDR3 region has the DNA TGTGCCAGCTGGACTGGCGGGAGCCACGAGCAGTTCTTC.

This clonotype was seen ten or more times. This rearrangement joins TRBV3-1 to TRBJ1-1; no clear D. V dropped 6 bases and J dropped 2 bases, with 10 bases sitting between them. CDR1 and CDR2 from the germline V gene are LGHDT and YNNKEL (reference sequence). This CDR3 region has 13 residues. The DNA for the CDR3 is TGTGCCAGCAGTCCGGCCGTCAACACTGAAGCTTTCTTT. Amino acid sequence: CASSPAVNTEAFF. The full variable domain, in which reference TRBV3-1 and TRBJ1-1 provide the parts outside the CDR3, is DTAVSQTPKYLVTQMGNDKSIKCEQNLGHDTMYWYKQDSKKFLKIMFSYNNKELIINETVPNRFSPKSPDKAHLNLHINSLELGDSAVYFCASSPAVNTEAFFGQGTRLTVV.

This clonotype was detected ten times or more. The J gene is TRBJ2-7, the V gene TRBV7-2; a weak D match, TRBD1 (5 bases). The V and J ends lost 7 bases and 5 bases respectively, with 15 bases between them. CDR1 and CDR2 from the germline V gene are SGHTA and FQGNSA. The CDR3 contains 13 residues. CDR3 bases: TGTGCCAGCAAGAAAAGGCAGGGTCACGAGCAGTACTTC. It translates to CASKKRQGHEQYF.

This clonotype came up many times. This chain links TRBV3-1 with TRBJ2-2, with D tentatively TRBD2 (5 bases). CDR1 LGHDT and CDR2 YNNKEL come from the germline V gene (reference sequence). Trimming removed 4 bases at V and 3 bases at J, with 6 bases between. The length of the CDR3 is 13 residues. CDR3 sequence (DNA): TGTGCCAGCAGCCGGGAGTACACCGGGGAGCTGTTTTTT. Residues: CASSREYTGELFF.